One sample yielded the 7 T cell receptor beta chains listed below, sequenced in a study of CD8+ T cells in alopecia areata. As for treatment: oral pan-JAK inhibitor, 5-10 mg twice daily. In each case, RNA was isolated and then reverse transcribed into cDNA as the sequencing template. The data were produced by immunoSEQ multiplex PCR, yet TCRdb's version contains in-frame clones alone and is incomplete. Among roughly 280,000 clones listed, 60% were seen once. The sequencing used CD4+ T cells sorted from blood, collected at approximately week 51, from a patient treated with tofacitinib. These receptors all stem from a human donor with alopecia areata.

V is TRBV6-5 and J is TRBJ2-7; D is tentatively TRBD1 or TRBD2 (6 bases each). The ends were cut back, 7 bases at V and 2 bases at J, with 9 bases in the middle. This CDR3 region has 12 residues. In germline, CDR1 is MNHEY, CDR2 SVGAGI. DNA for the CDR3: TGTGCCAGCAAGGGGGGTCCCTACGAGCAGTACTTC. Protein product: CASKGGPYEQYF.

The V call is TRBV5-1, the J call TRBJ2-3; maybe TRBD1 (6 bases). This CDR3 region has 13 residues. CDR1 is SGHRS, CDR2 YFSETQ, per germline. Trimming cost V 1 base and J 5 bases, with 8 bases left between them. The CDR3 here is CASSLTGKDTQYF. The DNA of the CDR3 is TGCGCCAGCAGCTTGACAGGGAAAGATACGCAGTATTTT.

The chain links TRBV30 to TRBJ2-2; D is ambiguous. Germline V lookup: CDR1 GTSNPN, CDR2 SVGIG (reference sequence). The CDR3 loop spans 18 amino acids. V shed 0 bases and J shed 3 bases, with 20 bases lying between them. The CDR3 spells CAWSVGPYGRRHTGELFF. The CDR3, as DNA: TGTGCCTGGAGTGTAGGCCCTTACGGCAGGCGGCACACCGGGGAGCTGTTTTTT.

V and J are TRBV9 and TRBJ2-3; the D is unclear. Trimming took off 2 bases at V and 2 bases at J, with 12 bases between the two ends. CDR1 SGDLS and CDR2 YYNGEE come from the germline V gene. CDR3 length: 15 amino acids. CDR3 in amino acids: CASSVRLSLTDTQYF. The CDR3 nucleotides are TGTGCCAGCAGCGTCCGCCTTAGTCTCACAGATACGCAGTATTTT.

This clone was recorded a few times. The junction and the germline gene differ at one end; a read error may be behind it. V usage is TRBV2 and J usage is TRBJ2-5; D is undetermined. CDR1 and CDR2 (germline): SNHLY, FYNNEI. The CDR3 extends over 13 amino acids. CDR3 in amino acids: CASTEASWETQYF. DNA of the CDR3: TGTGCCAGCACTGAAGCATCATGGGAGACCCAGTACTTC.

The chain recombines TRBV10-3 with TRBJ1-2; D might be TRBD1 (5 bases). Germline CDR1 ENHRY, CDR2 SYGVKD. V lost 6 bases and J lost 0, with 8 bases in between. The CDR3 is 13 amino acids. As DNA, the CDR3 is TGTGCCATCAGGGGGCAAGCTAACTATGGCTACACCTTC. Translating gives CAIRGQANYGYTF.

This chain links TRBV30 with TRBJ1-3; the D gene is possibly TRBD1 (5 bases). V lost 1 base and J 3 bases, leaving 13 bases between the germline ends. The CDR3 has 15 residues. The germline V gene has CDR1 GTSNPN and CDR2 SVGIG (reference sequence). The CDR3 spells CAWSEWDRIGNTIYF. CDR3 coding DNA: TGTGCCTGGAGTGAATGGGACCGGATTGGAAACACCATATATTTT.